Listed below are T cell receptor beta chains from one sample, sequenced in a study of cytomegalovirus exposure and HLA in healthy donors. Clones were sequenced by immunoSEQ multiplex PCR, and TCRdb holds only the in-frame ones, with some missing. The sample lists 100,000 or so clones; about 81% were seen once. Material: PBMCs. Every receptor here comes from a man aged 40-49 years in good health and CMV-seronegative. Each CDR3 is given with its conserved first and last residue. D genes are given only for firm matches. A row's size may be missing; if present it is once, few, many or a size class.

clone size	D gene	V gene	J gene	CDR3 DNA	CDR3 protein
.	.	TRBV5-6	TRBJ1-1	TGTGCCAGCAGCTTCTTCTCGTCACTCCGGAACACTGAAGCTTTCTTT	CASSFFSSLRNTEAFF
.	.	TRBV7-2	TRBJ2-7	TGTGCCAGCAGCTTACAAAGCGGCTACGAGCAGTACTTC	CASSLQSGYEQYF
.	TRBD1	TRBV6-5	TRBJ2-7	TGTGCCAGCAGTTTTACCGGGACAGGGGTATACGAGCAGTACTTC	CASSFTGTGVYEQYF
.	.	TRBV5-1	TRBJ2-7	TGCGCCAGCAGTTCCGATATAGCTCTGCGGGCCTACGAGCAGTACTTC	CASSSDIALRAYEQYF
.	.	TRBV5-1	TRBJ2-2	TGCGCCAGCAACTTGGCTGGGGGGATGAACACCGGGGAGCTGTTTTTT	CASNLAGGMNTGELFF
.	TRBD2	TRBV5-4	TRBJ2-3	TGTGCCAGCAGCTTTCGGACCGGGACTAGCGGGGTAGATACGCAGTATTTT	CASSFRTGTSGVDTQYF
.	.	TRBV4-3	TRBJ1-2	TGCGCCAGCAGCCAAGAATTTCCGCCGACGGGAGGCTACACCTTC	CASSQEFPPTGGYTF
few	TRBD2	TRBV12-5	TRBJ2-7	TGTGCTAGTGGTTTGGGAGGGACTAGCGGATACGAGCAGTACTTC	CASGLGGTSGYEQYF
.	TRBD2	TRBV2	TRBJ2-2	TGTGCCAGCAGGAACCCGGGACTAGCGAACACCGGGGAGCTGTTTTTT	CASRNPGLANTGELFF
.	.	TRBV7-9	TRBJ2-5	TGTGCCAGCAGCTCCCGCGGAGGGGAAGAGACCCAGTACTTC	CASSSRGGEETQYF
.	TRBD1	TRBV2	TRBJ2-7	TGTGCCAGCAGAGAGGGACAGGTCCTCGAGCAGTACTTC	CASREGQVLEQYF
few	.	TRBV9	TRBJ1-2	TGTGCCAGCAGCGTAGAAGACAGAGCCAGATATGGCTACACCTTC	CASSVEDRARYGYTF
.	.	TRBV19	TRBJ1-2	TGTGCCAGTAGTATAAAAGGAGGGGATAGCTATGGCTACACCTTC	CASSIKGGDSYGYTF
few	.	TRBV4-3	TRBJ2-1	TGCGCCAGCAGCCTCGGAAGGAGCTCCTACAATGAGCAGTTCTTC	CASSLGRSSYNEQFF
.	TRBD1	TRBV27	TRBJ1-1	TGTGCCAGCAGGGGACAGTCGAACACTGAAGCTTTCTTT	CASRGQSNTEAFF
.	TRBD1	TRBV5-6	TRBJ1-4	TGTGCCAGCAGCCCACAGGGGAATGAAAAACTGTTTTTT	CASSPQGNEKLFF
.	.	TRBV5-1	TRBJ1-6	TGCGCCAGCAGCTTGGCCGGGGACACCGGCCTTTCACCCCTCCACTTT	CASSLAGDTGLSPLHF
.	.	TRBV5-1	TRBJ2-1	TGCGCCAGCAGCCTAACCCCTACTGGGAGCTCCTACAATGAGCAGTTCTTC	CASSLTPTGSSYNEQFF
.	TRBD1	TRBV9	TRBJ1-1	TGTGCCAGCAGCGTAACCACCGGGACAGGGAGCACTGAAGCTTTCTTT	CASSVTTGTGSTEAFF
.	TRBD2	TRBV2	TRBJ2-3	TGTGCCAGCAGTCTGCGGGGGGGCCTAGTTAAGCAGTATTTT	CASSLRGGLVKQYF
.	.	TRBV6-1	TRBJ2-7	TGTGCCAGCAGTGATTCGACAGTAAACTACGAGCAGTACTTC	CASSDSTVNYEQYF
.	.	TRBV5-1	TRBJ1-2	TGCGCCAGCAGCTTGTCAGGTGATGGCTATGGCTACACCTTC	CASSLSGDGYGYTF
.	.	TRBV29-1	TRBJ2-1	TGCAGCGTTGATTCTGGCACCTCCACCTCCAATGAGCAGTTCTTC	CSVDSGTSTSNEQFF
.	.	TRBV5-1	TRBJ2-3	TGCGCCAGCAGCTTGCGGGTAGGGCGGGGTGTCACAGATACGCAGTATTTT	CASSLRVGRGVTDTQYF
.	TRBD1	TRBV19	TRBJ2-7	TGTGCCAGTAACAACAGGGGGAACTACGAGCAGTACTTC	CASNNRGNYEQYF
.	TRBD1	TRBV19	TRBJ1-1	TGTGCCAGTAGTTCTGGACAGGGTCAGGGGAACACTGAAGCTTTCTTT	CASSSGQGQGNTEAFF
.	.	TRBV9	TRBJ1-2	TGTGCCAGCAGCGCCCAAATCACGCAGACTTATGACTACACCTTC	CASSAQITQTYDYTF
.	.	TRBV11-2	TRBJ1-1	TGTGCCAGCAGCTTAGAACAGGGAAACACTGAAGCTTTCTTT	CASSLEQGNTEAFF
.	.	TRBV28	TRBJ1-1	TGTGCCAGCAGTTTGAGGGATACTGAAGCTTTCTTT	CASSLRDTEAFF
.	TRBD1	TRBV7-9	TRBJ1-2	TGTGCCACCGATCCGAAGGACAGGGCCTATGGCTACACCTTC	CATDPKDRAYGYTF
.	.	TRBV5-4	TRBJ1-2	TGTGCCAGCAGCTCCCCGACAGGACTTAACTATGGCTACACCTTC	CASSSPTGLNYGYTF
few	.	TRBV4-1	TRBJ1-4	TGCGCCAGCAGCCAAGTACCCGGTGGTGGTGAAAAACTGTTTTTT	CASSQVPGGGEKLFF
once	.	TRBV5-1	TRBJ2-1	TGCGCCAGCAGCTTCTGGGGCGGCTCCTACAATGAGCAGTTCTTC	CASSFWGGSYNEQFF
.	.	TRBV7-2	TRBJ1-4	TGTGCCAGCAGCTGGGGGGAGAGGGAAAAACTGTTTTTT	CASSWGEREKLFF
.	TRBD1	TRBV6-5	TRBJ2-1	TGTGCCAGCGAGAAGGGGACAGCCCCCTTCAATGAGCAGTTCTTC	CASEKGTAPFNEQFF
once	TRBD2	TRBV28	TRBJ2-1	TGTGCCAGCACACACGCGACTAGCGGGGTCTATGAGCAGTTCTTC	CASTHATSGVYEQFF
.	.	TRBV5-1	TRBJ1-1	TGCGCCAGCAGCCGAGGACAGCATAATATGAACACTGAAGCTTTCTTT	CASSRGQHNMNTEAFF
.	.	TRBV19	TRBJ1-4	TGTGCCAGTCAGCGGGGAGCAACTAATGAAAAACTGTTTTTT	CASQRGATNEKLFF
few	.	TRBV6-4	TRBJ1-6	TGTGCCAGCAGTATAACCCCAGGGAATTCACCCCTCCACTTT	CASSITPGNSPLHF
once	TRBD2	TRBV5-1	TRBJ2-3	TGCGCCAGCAGCGAGGCGAGTAGCGGGGGGGCAGATACGCAGTATTTT	CASSEASSGGADTQYF
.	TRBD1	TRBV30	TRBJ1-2	TGTGCCTGGAAACGGGACAGGTCTTCTAACTATGGCTACACCTTC	CAWKRDRSSNYGYTF
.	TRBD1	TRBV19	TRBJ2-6	TGTGCCAGTAGTTCCGGGACAGGTCGTTTCTCTGGGGCCAACGTCCTGACTTTC	CASSSGTGRFSGANVLTF
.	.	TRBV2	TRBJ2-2	TGTGCCAGCAGTGTTTACAGGGGGGGAACCGGGGAGCTGTTTTTT	CASSVYRGGTGELFF
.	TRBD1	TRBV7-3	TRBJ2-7	TGTGCCAGCAGCTTGGACAGGGGGTACGAGCAGTACTTC	CASSLDRGYEQYF
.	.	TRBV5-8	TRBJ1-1	TGTGCCAGCAGCTTGCGGGGGATGAACACTGAAGCTTTCTTT	CASSLRGMNTEAFF
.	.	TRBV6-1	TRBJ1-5	TGTGCCAGCAGTGAGTGGGTGTGGGGTGAGGGTCAGCCCCAGCATTTT	CASSEWVWGEGQPQHF
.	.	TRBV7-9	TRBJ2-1	TGTGCCAGCAGTCCCGGACAGTATTACAATGAGCAGTTCTTC	CASSPGQYYNEQFF
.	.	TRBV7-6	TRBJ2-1	TGTGCCAGCAGCTTAGCCGGGTCATCCCCTTACAATGAGCAGTTCTTC	CASSLAGSSPYNEQFF
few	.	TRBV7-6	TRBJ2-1	TGTGCCAGCAGCCAGAGGGTGCATGAGCAGTTCTTC	CASSQRVHEQFF
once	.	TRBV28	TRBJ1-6	TGTGCCAGCAGTCCCTGGCGGCCATCCGGGATTCACCCCCTCCACTTT	CASSPWRPSGIHPLHF
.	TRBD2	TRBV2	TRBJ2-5	TGTGCCAGCAGTGACGTCGGGGGGGGGACCCAGTACTTC	CASSDVGGGTQYF
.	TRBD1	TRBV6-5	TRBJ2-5	TGTGCCAGCAGGCGACAGGGCCAAGAGACCCAGTACTTC	CASRRQGQETQYF
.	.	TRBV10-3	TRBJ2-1	TGTGCCACCCGGAATCAGGGTTCCTCCTACAATGAGCAGTTCTTC	CATRNQGSSYNEQFF
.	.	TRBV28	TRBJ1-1	TGTGCCAGCAGCCCTCCCCACGGGGTGAACACTGAAGCTTTCTTT	CASSPPHGVNTEAFF
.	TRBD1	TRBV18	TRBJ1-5	TGTGCCAGCTCACCATACAGGGGCGGTCAGCCCCAGCATTTT	CASSPYRGGQPQHF